Presented here are 10 T cell receptor beta chains from one specimen sequenced in a study of blood T cells in healthy people across ages. Sample-barcoded 5' priming and a J-beta primer mix drove a second PCR of roughly 6 to 12 cycles. MiXCR, applied by TCRdb to the 5' RACE reads, yields one record per CDR3 protein. Among more than 650,000 distinct CDR3 sequences listed, 40% to 65% were seen once. The sequencing input was blood. The receptors shown here come from a man older than 75 in good health.

This clonotype was seen a handful of times. The rearrangement uses TRBV25-1 and TRBJ2-3; D is unresolved. Trimming left V 4 bases short and J 4 bases short, with 9 bases between. The V gene's germline CDR1 is MGHDK and CDR2 SYGVNS. The CDR3 loop spans 13 amino acids. CDR3 in DNA: TGTGCCAGCAGTGGACCTCCCGCAGATACGCAGTATTTT. It is translated as CASSGPPADTQYF.

The chain carries TRBV10-3 and TRBJ1-1, with 12 bases aligning to TRBD1. CDR1 is ENHRY and CDR2 is SYGVKD in the germline V gene. J lost 1 base, V lost 4 bases, and 1 base had no gene match. The CDR3 runs 15 residues. The CDR3 sequence: CAISGDRGQNTEAFF. The CDR3 coding sequence is TGTGCCATCAGTGGGGACAGGGGGCAGAACACTGAAGCTTTCTTT.

The chain combines TRBV25-1 with TRBJ2-3; 8 positions agree with TRBD1. Germline CDR1 is MGHDK and CDR2 is SYGVNS. The CDR3 is 15 residues long. The trim removed 8 bases at V and 1 base at J, leaving 8 bases unmatched. CDR3 loop: CASGQGTVGTDTQYF. DNA of the CDR3: TGTGCCAGCGGACAGGGAACGGTGGGCACAGATACGCAGTATTTT.

This rearrangement joins TRBV7-2 to TRBJ1-2; tentative D call: TRBD1 (5 bases). The ends were cut back, 2 bases at V and 0 bases at J, with 13 bases in the middle. The CDR3 length is 16 residues. The germline V gene has CDR1 SGHTA and CDR2 FQGNSA. The CDR3, as DNA: TGTGCCAGCAGCTTACCACAGGAGTTAGCTAACTATGGCTACACCTTC. Translated, it gives CASSLPQELANYGYTF.

The chain carries TRBV5-1 and TRBJ2-3; D ambiguous. The CDR3 spans 15 residues. V was trimmed by 2 bases and J by 0 bases, leaving 10 bases between them. Germline V gene lookup returns CDR1 SGHRS and CDR2 YFSETQ. Here the CDR3 reads CASSLRRPSTDTQYF. CDR3 coding DNA: TGCGCCAGCAGCTTACGAAGACCGAGCACAGATACGCAGTATTTT.

This clonotype was seen more than once but under ten times. V usage is TRBV7-2 and J usage is TRBJ2-5; D call uncertain. Deletions cut 0 bases from V and 4 bases from J, with 6 bases between. The germline gives CDR1 SGHTA, CDR2 FQGNSA. CDR3 size: 13 residues. The CDR3 protein is CASSLAFTETQYF. As DNA, the CDR3 is TGTGCCAGCAGCTTAGCTTTTACAGAGACCCAGTACTTC. The full variable domain, completed using reference TRBV7-2 and TRBJ2-5, is GAGVSQSPSNKVTEKGKDVELRCDPISGHTALYWYRQSLGQGLEFLIYFQGNSAPDKSGLPSDRFSAERTGGSVSTLTIQRTQQEDSAVYLCASSLAFTETQYFGPGTRLLVL.

This chain links TRBV20-1 with TRBJ1-2, with unresolved D. V shed 1 base and J shed 0 bases, with 9 bases lying between them. CDR1 is DFQATT, CDR2 SNEGSKA, per germline (reference sequence). This CDR3 contains 14 residues. The CDR3 protein is CSARVEATNYGYTF. In nucleotides, the CDR3 is TGCAGTGCTAGAGTGGAGGCGACTAACTATGGCTACACCTTC.

The rearrangement uses TRBV2 and TRBJ1-4, with D possibly being TRBD1 (6 bases). Between the trimmed V and J ends, which lost 5 bases and 0 bases, there was a span of 16 bases. From germline, CDR1 is SNHLY and CDR2 FYNNEI. The CDR3 length is 17 residues. CDR3 coding DNA: TGTGCCAGCAGTTTGAATGACAGGCGTGCAACTAATGAAAAACTGTTTTTT. Translated, it gives CASSLNDRRATNEKLFF.

The chain is built from TRBV6-6 and TRBJ1-2; D is possibly TRBD1 (5 bases). In germline, CDR1 is MNHNY, CDR2 SVGAGI (reference sequence). V gave up 2 bases and J gave up 4 bases, with 14 bases separating them. The CDR3 runs to 15 residues. The CDR3 DNA is TGTGCCAGCAGTTACGTCCCGGGGCAGGGCTATGGCTACACCTTC. This translates into CASSYVPGQGYGYTF.

This clonotype was seen just once. The chain carries TRBV12-5 and TRBJ1-1; no reliable D call. The germline gives CDR1 LGHNT, CDR2 FRNRAP. V was shortened by 2 bases and J by 4 bases, with 14 bases between the two germline ends. This CDR3 contains 15 residues. The DNA for the CDR3 is TGTGCTAGTGGTTTGAGACCCCTCGAGGGCACTGAAGCTTTCTTT. Translating gives CASGLRPLEGTEAFF. The full variable domain, completed using reference TRBV12-5 and TRBJ1-1, is DARVTQTPRHKVTEMGQEVTMRCQPILGHNTVFWYRQTMMQGLELLAYFRNRAPLDDSGMPKDRFSAEMPDATLATLKIQPSEPRDSAVYFCASGLRPLEGTEAFFGQGTRLTVV.